The rows below give T cell receptor beta chains drawn from one sample of a study of early T cells in non-severe SARS-CoV-2 infection. A single record per CDR3 protein comes from TCRdb applying MiXCR to the 5' RACE reads. The table records 55,000 to 65,000 distinct CDR3 sequences, about 10% of them present only once. Sequenced: whole blood. The receptors come from an adult who was a healthcare worker with PCR-confirmed SARS-CoV-2 infection or an uninfected control (not recorded which). The CDR3 runs from the conserved cysteine through the conserved F or W. Fields, in order: D gene, V gene, J gene, clone size, CDR3 protein, CDR3 DNA. A D gene is named only where the DNA matches it firmly. Clone size is given for some rows only: seen once, a few or many times, or a class if the clone is expanded.

.,TRBV27,TRBJ2-3,few,CASSPGTNRGPADTQYF,TGTGCCAGCAGTCCAGGGACTAACCGGGGGCCCGCAGATACGCAGTATTTT
.,TRBV7-8,TRBJ2-1,many,CASSLEQRGNEQFF,TGTGCCAGCAGCTTAGAACAGAGGGGCAATGAGCAGTTCTTC
TRBD2,TRBV7-2,TRBJ2-3,many,CASSLGPSGGQDTQYF,TGTGCCAGCAGCTTAGGACCTAGCGGGGGTCAAGATACGCAGTATTTT
.,TRBV7-9,TRBJ1-1,many,CASSLAGNTEAFF,TGTGCCAGCAGCTTGGCAGGGAACACTGAAGCTTTCTTT
TRBD2,TRBV5-4,TRBJ2-3,few,CASSILAGHTDTQYF,TGTGCCAGCAGCATCCTAGCGGGGCACACAGATACGCAGTATTTT
.,TRBV6-2/TRBV6-3,TRBJ1-1,many,CASSSGSMNTEAFF,TGTGCCAGCAGTTCAGGGAGTATGAACACTGAAGCTTTCTTT
.,TRBV20-1,TRBJ2-1,.,CSAWRSRGLEQFF,TGCAGTGCATGGAGGAGTAGGGGCCTCGAGCAGTTCTTC
.,TRBV7-9,TRBJ1-4,many,CASTQGRLNEKLFF,TGTGCCAGCACCCAGGGGCGACTAAATGAAAAACTGTTTTTT
.,TRBV12-3/TRBV12-4,TRBJ1-2,many,CASSSLIRTNYGYTF,TGTGCCAGCAGCTCTCTGATACGGACAAACTATGGCTACACCTTC
.,TRBV20-1,TRBJ2-1,many,CSALGGWGDTYNEQFF,TGCAGTGCTTTAGGAGGATGGGGGGACACCTACAATGAGCAGTTCTTC
.,TRBV7-2,TRBJ1-1,few,CASSRGLGVNTEAFF,TGTGCCAGCAGCCGTGGTCTAGGAGTGAACACTGAAGCTTTCTTT
TRBD1,TRBV5-8,TRBJ2-7,many,CASSRDRSYEQYF,TGTGCCAGCAGCCGGGACAGGTCCTACGAGCAGTACTTC
TRBD1,TRBV25-1,TRBJ2-1,many,CASSGDRGNEQFF,TGTGCCAGCAGTGGGGACAGGGGCAATGAGCAGTTCTTC
TRBD1,TRBV5-4,TRBJ1-2,many,CASSRDRVSYGYTF,TGTGCCAGCAGCAGGGACAGGGTTTCCTATGGCTACACCTTC
TRBD1,TRBV15,TRBJ1-6,many,CATSSSRGSYLAAHF,TGTGCCACCAGCAGCTCCAGGGGGAGTTACCTCGCTGCCCACTTT
.,TRBV7-6,TRBJ2-7,.,CASSLVFSGTSSSYEQYF,TGTGCCAGCAGCTTAGTTTTCTCGGGTACGTCCTCCTCCTACGAGCAGTACTTC